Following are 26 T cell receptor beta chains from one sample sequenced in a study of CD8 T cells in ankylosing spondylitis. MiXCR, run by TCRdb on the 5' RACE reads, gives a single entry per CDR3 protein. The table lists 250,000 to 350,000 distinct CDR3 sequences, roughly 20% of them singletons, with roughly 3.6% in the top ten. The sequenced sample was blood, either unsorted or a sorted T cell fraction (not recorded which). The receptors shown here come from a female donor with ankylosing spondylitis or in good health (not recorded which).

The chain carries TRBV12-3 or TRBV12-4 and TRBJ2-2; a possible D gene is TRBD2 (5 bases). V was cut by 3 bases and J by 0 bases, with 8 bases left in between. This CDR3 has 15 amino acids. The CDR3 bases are TGTGCCAGCAGTTTTGACGGGGCGAACACCGGGGAGCTGTTTTTT. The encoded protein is CASSFDGANTGELFF.

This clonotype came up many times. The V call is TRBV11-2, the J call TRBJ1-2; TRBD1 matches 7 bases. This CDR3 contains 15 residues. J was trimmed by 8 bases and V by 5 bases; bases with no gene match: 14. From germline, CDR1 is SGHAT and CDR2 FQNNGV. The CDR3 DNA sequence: TGTGCCAGCAGCCTCAACTCCGGACAGGTCACGGGCTACACCTTC. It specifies CASSLNSGQVTGYTF.

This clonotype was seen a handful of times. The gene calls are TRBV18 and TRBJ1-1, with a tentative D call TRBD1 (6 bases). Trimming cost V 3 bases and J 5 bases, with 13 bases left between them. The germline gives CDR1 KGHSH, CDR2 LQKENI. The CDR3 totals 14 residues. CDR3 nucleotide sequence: TGTGCCAGCTCACCCCGGGCCCAGGGGACTGAAGCTTTCTTT. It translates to CASSPRAQGTEAFF.

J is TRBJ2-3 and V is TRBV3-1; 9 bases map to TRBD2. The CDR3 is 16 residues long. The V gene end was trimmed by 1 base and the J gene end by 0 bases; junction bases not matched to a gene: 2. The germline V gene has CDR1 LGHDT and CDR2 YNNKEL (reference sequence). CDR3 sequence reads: CASSQGLAVSTDTQYF. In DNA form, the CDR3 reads TGTGCCAGCAGCCAAGGACTAGCGGTCAGCACAGATACGCAGTATTTT.

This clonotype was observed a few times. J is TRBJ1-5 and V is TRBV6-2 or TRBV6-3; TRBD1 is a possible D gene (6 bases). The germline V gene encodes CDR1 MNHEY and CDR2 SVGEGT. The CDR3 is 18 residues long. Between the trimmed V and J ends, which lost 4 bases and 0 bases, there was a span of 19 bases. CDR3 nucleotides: TGTGCCAGCAGTTTTCATGACAGGCGAAGCTATAGCAATCAGCCCCAGCATTTT. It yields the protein CASSFHDRRSYSNQPQHF.

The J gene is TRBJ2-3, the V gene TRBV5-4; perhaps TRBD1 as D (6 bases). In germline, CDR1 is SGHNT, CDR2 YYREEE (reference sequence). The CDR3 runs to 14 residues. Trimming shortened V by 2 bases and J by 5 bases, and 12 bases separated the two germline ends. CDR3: CASSLFARGDTQYF. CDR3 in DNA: TGTGCCAGCAGCTTATTTGCCAGGGGAGATACGCAGTATTTT.

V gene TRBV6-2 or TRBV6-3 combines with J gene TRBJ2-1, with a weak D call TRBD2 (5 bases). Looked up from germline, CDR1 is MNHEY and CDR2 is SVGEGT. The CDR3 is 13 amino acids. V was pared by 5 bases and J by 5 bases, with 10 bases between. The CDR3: CASSGDYHNEQFF. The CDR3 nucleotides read TGTGCCAGCAGTGGTGACTACCACAATGAGCAGTTCTTC.

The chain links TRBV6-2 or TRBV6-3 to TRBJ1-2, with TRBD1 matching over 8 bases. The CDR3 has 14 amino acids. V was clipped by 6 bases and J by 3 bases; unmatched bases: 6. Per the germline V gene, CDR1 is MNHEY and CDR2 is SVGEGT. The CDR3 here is CASRTGTGHYGYTF. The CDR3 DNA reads TGTGCCAGCAGAACCGGGACAGGACACTATGGCTACACCTTC.

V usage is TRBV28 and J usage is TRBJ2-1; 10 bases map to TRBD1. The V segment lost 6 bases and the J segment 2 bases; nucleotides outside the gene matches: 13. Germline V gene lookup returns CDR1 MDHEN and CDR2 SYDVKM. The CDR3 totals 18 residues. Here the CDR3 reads CASSVRGTGVLAYNEQFF. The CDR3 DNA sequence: TGTGCCAGCAGCGTCCGTGGGACAGGGGTCTTAGCCTACAATGAGCAGTTCTTC.

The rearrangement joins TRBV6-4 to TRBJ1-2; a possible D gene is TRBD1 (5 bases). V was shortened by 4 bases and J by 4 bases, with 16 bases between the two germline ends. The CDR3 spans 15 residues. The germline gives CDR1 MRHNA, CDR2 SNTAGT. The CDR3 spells CASSAERGLTYGYTF. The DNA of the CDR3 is TGTGCCAGCAGTGCGGAAAGGGGACTTACCTATGGCTACACCTTC.

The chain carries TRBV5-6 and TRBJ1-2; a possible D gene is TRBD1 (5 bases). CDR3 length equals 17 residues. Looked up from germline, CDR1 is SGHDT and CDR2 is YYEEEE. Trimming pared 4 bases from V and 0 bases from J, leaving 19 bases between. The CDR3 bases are TGTGCCAGCAGCCTTCCTGGCAGGGCCAGAACTAACTATGGCTACACCTTC. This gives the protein CASSLPGRARTNYGYTF.

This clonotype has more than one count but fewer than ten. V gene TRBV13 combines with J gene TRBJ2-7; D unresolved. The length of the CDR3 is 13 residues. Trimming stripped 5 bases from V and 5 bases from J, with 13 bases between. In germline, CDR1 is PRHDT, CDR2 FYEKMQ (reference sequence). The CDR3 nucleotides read TGTGCCAGCAGCCTTGGGATGGCCAACGAGCAGTACTTC. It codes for CASSLGMANEQYF.

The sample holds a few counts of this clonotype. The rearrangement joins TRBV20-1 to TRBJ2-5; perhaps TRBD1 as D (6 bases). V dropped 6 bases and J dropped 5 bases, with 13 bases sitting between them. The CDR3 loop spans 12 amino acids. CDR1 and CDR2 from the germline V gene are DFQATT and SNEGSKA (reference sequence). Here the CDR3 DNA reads TGCAGTGCCACGACAGGTTCGGAGACCCAGTACTTC. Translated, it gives CSATTGSETQYF.

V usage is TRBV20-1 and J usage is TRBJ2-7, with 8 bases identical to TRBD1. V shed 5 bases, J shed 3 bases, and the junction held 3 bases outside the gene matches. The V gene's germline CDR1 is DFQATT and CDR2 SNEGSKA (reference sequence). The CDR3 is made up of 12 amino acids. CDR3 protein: CSALGQDYEQYF. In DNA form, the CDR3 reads TGCAGTGCTCTGGGACAGGACTACGAGCAGTACTTC.

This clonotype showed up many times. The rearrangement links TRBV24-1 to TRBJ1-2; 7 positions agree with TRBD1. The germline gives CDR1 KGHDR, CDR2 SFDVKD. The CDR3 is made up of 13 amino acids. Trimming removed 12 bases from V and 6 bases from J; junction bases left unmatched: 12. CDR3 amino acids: CAPQEKGANGYTF. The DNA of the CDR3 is TGTGCCCCCCAGGAAAAGGGGGCGAATGGCTACACCTTC.

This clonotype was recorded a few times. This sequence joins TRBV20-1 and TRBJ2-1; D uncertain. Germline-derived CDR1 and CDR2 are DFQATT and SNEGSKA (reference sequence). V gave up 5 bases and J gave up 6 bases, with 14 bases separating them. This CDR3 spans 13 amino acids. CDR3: CSASTGRFNEQFF. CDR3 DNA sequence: TGCAGTGCTTCGACCGGTCGTTTCAATGAGCAGTTCTTC.

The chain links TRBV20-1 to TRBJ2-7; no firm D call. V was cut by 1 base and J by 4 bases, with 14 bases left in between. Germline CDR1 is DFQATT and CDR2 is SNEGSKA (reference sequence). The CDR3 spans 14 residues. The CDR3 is CSARAGLPIYEQYF. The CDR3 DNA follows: TGCAGTGCTAGAGCCGGCCTACCGATTTACGAGCAGTACTTC.

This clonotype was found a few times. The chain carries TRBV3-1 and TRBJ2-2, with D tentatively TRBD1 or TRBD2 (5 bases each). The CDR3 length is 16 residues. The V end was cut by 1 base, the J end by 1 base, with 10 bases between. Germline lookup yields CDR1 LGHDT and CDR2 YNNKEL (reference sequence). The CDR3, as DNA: TGTGCCAGCAGCCAAGGGTGGGGGATGAACACCGGGGAGCTGTTTTTT. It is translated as CASSQGWGMNTGELFF.

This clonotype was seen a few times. The CDR3 here is CASTADRRSDTQYF. The DNA for the CDR3 is TGTGCCAGCACCGCGGACAGGAGGTCAGATACGCAGTATTTT. The genes are TRBV12-3 or TRBV12-4 and TRBJ2-3, with 7 bases fitting TRBD1. The length of the CDR3 is 14 residues. Losses at the gene ends were 7 bases for V and 4 bases for J; bases not matched to a gene: 8.

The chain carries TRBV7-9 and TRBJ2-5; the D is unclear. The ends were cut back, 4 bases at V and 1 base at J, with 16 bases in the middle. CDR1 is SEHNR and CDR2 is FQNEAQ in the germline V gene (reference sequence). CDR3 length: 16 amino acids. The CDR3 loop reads CASSYARQTFQETQYF. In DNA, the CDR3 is TGTGCCAGCAGCTACGCACGGCAGACTTTCCAAGAGACCCAGTACTTC.

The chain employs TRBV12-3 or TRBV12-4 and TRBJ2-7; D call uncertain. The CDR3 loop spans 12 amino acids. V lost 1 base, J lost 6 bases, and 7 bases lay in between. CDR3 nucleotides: TGTGCCAGCAGTTTAGGGCCACGCGAGCAGTACTTC. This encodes CASSLGPREQYF.

The CDR3 bases are TGTGCCAGCTCACCATTGGGTCCGACAGGGAGCAACACCATATATTTT. This gives the protein CASSPLGPTGSNTIYF. The chain is built from TRBV18 and TRBJ1-3; 7 nucleotides line up with TRBD1. The V gene's germline CDR1 is KGHSH and CDR2 LQKENI. CDR3 length: 16 amino acids. V lost 2 bases and J lost 7; bases outside the gene matches: 11.

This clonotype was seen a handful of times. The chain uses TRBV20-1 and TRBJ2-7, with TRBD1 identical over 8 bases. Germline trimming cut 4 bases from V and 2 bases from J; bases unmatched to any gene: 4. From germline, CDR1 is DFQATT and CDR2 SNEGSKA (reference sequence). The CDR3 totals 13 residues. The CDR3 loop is CSATGQDPYEQYF. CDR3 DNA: TGCAGTGCTACGGGACAGGATCCCTACGAGCAGTACTTC.

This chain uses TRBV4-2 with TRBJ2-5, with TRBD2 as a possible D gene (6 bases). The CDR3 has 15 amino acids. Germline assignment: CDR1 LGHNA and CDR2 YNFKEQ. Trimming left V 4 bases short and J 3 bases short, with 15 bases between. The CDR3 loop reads CASSPRSEGKETQYF. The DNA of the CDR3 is TGTGCCAGCAGCCCCAGGTCGGAGGGAAAAGAGACCCAGTACTTC.

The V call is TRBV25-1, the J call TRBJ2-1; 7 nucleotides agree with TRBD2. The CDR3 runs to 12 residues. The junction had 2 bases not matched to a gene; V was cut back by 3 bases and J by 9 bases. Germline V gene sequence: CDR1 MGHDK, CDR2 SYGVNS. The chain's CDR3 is CASSERGGEQFF. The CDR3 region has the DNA TGTGCCAGCAGTGAGCGCGGGGGTGAGCAGTTCTTC.

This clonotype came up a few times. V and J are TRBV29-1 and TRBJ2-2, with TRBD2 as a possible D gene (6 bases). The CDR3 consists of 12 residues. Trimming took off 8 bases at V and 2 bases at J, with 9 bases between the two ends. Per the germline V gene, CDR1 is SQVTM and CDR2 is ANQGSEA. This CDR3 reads CSWRGNTGELFF. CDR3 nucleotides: TGCAGCTGGCGGGGCAACACCGGGGAGCTGTTTTTT.